One sample yielded the 30 T cell receptor beta chains listed below, sequenced in a study of long-term antiretroviral therapy in people with HIV. Assay version v3.0 of immunoSEQ was used, and it was run at survey level. Only in-frame clones appear in the TCRdb table, and some are missing; sequencing was by immunoSEQ multiplex PCR. This sample has around 23,000 clones, with more than 75% found just once. Material: unsorted PBMCs, obtained 4.4 years after starting antiretroviral therapy. These receptors originate from a man aged 25 to 40 with HIV.

The chain couples TRBV10-3 to TRBJ2-4; D unclear. V dropped 2 bases and J dropped 0 bases, with 8 bases sitting between them. CDR3 length equals 15 residues. The germline V gene has CDR1 ENHRY and CDR2 SYGVKD. The CDR3 here is CAISEGQEAKNIQYF. CDR3 sequence (DNA): TGTGCCATCAGTGAGGGTCAGGAAGCCAAAAACATTCAGTACTTC.

The rearrangement links TRBV28 to TRBJ1-3, with D possibly TRBD1 on 5 matching bases. The germline gives CDR1 MDHEN, CDR2 SYDVKM. This CDR3 comprises 17 residues. Trimming pared 3 bases from V and 2 bases from J, leaving 17 bases between. The CDR3 here is CASSFFRASGPGNTIYF. The CDR3 DNA reads TGTGCCAGCAGTTTTTTCCGAGCTTCGGGACCTGGAAACACCATATATTTT.

This clone was picked up a small number of times. The genes are TRBV10-2 and TRBJ1-2; 9 bases fit TRBD1. V was pared by 5 bases and J by 4 bases, with 2 bases of the junction left unmatched. Germline assignment: CDR1 WSHSY and CDR2 SAAADI. The CDR3 totals 13 residues. Here the CDR3 DNA reads TGCGCCAGCAGTCCGACAGGGGGCTATGGCTACACCTTC. Amino acids: CASSPTGGYGYTF.

The table lists this clone with a few counts. This chain connects TRBV4-1 to TRBJ1-5; D might be TRBD1 (5 bases). The V end lost 0 bases, the J end lost 10 bases, and 22 bases lay between the germline ends. CDR1 MGHRA and CDR2 YSYEKL come from the germline V gene. This CDR3 is 17 amino acids long. This CDR3 reads CASSQEEGSPGGYPQHF. The CDR3 DNA follows: TGCGCCAGCAGCCAAGAGGAGGGGTCCCCCGGGGGTTATCCCCAGCATTTT.

This chain connects TRBV27 to TRBJ1-5; 7 bases map to TRBD1. V dropped 4 bases and J dropped 4; count of bases not matched to a gene: 7. This CDR3 comprises 15 residues. The V gene's germline CDR1 is MNHEY and CDR2 SMNVEV (reference sequence). DNA for the CDR3: TGTGCCAGCAGTTCTTCCCCGACAGGGAATCAGCCCCAGCATTTT. Amino acid sequence: CASSSSPTGNQPQHF.

This clone was seen only a few times. The chain is built from TRBV23-1 and TRBJ2-7; tentative D call: TRBD1 (5 bases). TRBV23-1 carries the ORF label, with uncertain function. This CDR3 has 15 residues. V lost 4 bases, J lost 0 bases, and 13 bases lay in between. The CDR3 loop reads CASSRDSFSSYEQYF. For the CDR3, the DNA is TGCGCCAGCAGTCGTGACAGCTTTAGCTCCTACGAGCAGTACTTC.

In this sample, this clone turned up once. The J gene is TRBJ2-7, the V gene TRBV10-3, with 8 bases identical to TRBD1. This CDR3 comprises 16 residues. The germline CDR1 and CDR2 sequences are ENHRY and SYGVKD. The ends lost 0 bases at V and 3 bases at J; junction bases unmatched: 7. The CDR3 coding sequence is TGTGCCATCAGTGAGTCGGGCAGGGGGCATAACTACGAGCAGTACTTC. Protein: CAISESGRGHNYEQYF.

The chain combines TRBV9 with TRBJ2-7, with a weak D call TRBD1 (7 bases). Trimming shortened V by 4 bases and J by 7 bases, and 18 bases separated the two germline ends. Germline CDR1 SGDLS, CDR2 YYNGEE. CDR3 length: 14 residues. In DNA form, the CDR3 reads TGTGCCAGCAGCCTACTTGGACAGGCGGGGGAGCAGTACTTC. It yields the protein CASSLLGQAGEQYF.

J is TRBJ2-7 and V is TRBV12-5, with 10 bases that match TRBD1. Germline loops: CDR1 LGHNT, CDR2 FRNRAP. J lost 5 bases, V lost 6 bases, and 10 bases had no gene match. The length of the CDR3 is 15 residues. The DNA of the CDR3 is TGTGCTAGTGGGCCCTGGACAGGGGGTAGGGACGAGCAGTACTTC. This codes for CASGPWTGGRDEQYF.

The genes are TRBV4-1 and TRBJ2-7; TRBD2 might be the D (6 bases). The CDR3 totals 15 residues. Per the germline V gene, CDR1 is MGHRA and CDR2 is YSYEKL. V lost 0 bases and J 7 bases, leaving 16 bases between the germline ends. DNA of the CDR3: TGCGCCAGCAGCCAAGATGCAACGGGGGTGGGGGAGCAGTACTTC. Its translation is CASSQDATGVGEQYF.

V is TRBV5-4 and J is TRBJ2-7; unclear D gene. Germline V gene data show CDR1 as SGHNT and CDR2 as YYREEE (reference sequence). Trimming removed 0 bases from V and 2 bases from J, with 9 bases in between. This CDR3 spans 14 amino acids. The CDR3 DNA follows: TGTGCCAGCAGCTTGGAGAACTCAGCCTACGAGCAGTACTTC. Protein sequence: CASSLENSAYEQYF.

On this clone: Because it lacks the conserved phenylalanine or tryptophan at the end, this CDR3 is likely a read error. No DNA is shown, since the ends of the CDR3 on it are uncertain; the CDR3 is the one TCRdb lists. The gene calls are TRBV5-8 and TRBJ1-1; the table's D call, TRBD1, has no DNA check behind it. Including both end residues, the CDR3 is 16 amino acids long. CDR1 is SGHTS and CDR2 is YDEGEE in the germline V gene. CDR3 in amino acids: CASSPPPRSRGARIDI.

The genes are TRBV7-3 and TRBJ2-5; D might be TRBD1 (5 bases). Germline-derived CDR1 and CDR2 are SGHTA and FQGTGA. V was cut by 1 base and J by 3 bases, with 9 bases left in between. The CDR3 runs 14 residues. This CDR3 reads CASSLRAGKETQYF. The DNA of the CDR3 is TGTGCCAGCAGCTTAAGGGCAGGGAAAGAGACCCAGTACTTC. Drawing the rest from reference TRBV7-3 and TRBJ2-5, the complete variable domain is GAGVSQTPSNKVTEKGKYVELRCDPISGHTALYWYRQSLGQGPEFLIYFQGTGAADDSGLPNDRFFAVRPEGSVSTLKIQRTERGDSAVYLCASSLRAGKETQYFGPGTRLLVL.

This clone was detected only once. The CDR3, as DNA: TGTGCCAGCAGCTTTTCAGGGGTGATCGAAGCTTTCTTT. Amino acid sequence: CASSFSGVIEAFF. The rearrangement uses TRBV7-9 and TRBJ1-1, with D perhaps matching TRBD1 (6 bases). Germline V gives CDR1 SEHNR, CDR2 FQNEAQ (reference sequence). The length of the CDR3 is 13 residues. Trimming removed 3 bases from V and 8 bases from J, with 13 bases in between.

This clone was found once. The chain carries TRBV9 and TRBJ2-3; D unresolved. The CDR3 is 13 amino acids. V lost 5 bases to trimming and J lost 0 bases, with 7 bases between them. Germline-derived CDR1 and CDR2 are SGDLS and YYNGEE. This CDR3 reads CASSPSSTDTQYF. DNA of the CDR3: TGTGCCAGCAGTCCCTCTAGCACAGATACGCAGTATTTT.

The rearrangement joins TRBV10-3 to TRBJ2-1; 7 positions agree with TRBD2. V trimming: 3 bases; J trimming: 0 bases; junction bases outside the gene matches: 2. This CDR3 region has 15 residues. Germline V lookup: CDR1 ENHRY, CDR2 SYGVKD. The CDR3 loop is CAISDGGGSYNEQFF. The CDR3 DNA follows: TGTGCCATCAGTGATGGGGGGGGCTCCTACAATGAGCAGTTCTTC.

The rearrangement uses TRBV7-9 and TRBJ2-1; TRBD2 agrees at 9 bases. The junction had 2 bases not matched to a gene; V was cut back by 1 base and J by 4 bases. The CDR3 has 15 residues. The germline V gene has CDR1 SEHNR and CDR2 FQNEAQ (reference sequence). The CDR3 coding sequence is TGTGCCAGCAGCTTAGGACTAGCGGCTTACAATGAGCAGTTCTTC. It yields the protein CASSLGLAAYNEQFF.

The J gene is TRBJ2-7, the V gene TRBV5-4, with 7 bases matching TRBD1. CDR3 length equals 14 residues. Trimming took 5 bases from V and 0 from J; bases not matched to a gene: 5. Per germline, CDR1 SGHNT and CDR2 YYREEE (reference sequence). The CDR3 loop is CASRIHRGSYEQYF. CDR3 nucleotide sequence: TGTGCCAGCAGAATTCACAGGGGCTCCTACGAGCAGTACTTC.

CDR3 sequence (DNA): TGTGCCAGCAGTGAGGGGTTAGCTTTCTTT. It encodes CASSEGLAFF. The chain has TRBV6-1 and TRBJ1-1; D not certain. Deletions cut 3 bases from V and 10 bases from J, with 6 bases between. Looked up from germline, CDR1 is MNHNS and CDR2 is SASEGT. This CDR3 is 10 amino acids long.

This chain connects TRBV7-9 to TRBJ2-1; D tentatively reads TRBD1 or TRBD2 (6 bases each). V was clipped by 6 bases and J by 9 bases, with 18 bases between them. Per germline, CDR1 SEHNR and CDR2 FQNEAQ (reference sequence). The CDR3 length is 14 residues. CDR3 coding DNA: TGTGCCAGCAGTAAGAACAGGGACTGGAGTGAGCAGTTCTTC. Its translation: CASSKNRDWSEQFF.

The J gene is TRBJ1-5, the V gene TRBV28; no reliable D call. Germline V gene data show CDR1 as MDHEN and CDR2 as SYDVKM. The CDR3 runs 15 residues. The V gene lost 2 bases and the J gene lost 0 bases, with 8 bases spanning the gap. The chain's CDR3 is CASSLITASNQPQHF. The CDR3 region has the DNA TGTGCCAGCAGTTTAATCACGGCTAGCAATCAGCCCCAGCATTTT. The complete variable domain, with remaining parts taken from reference TRBV28 and TRBJ1-5, reads DVKVTQSSRYLVKRTGEKVFLECVQDMDHENMFWYRQDPGLGLRLIYFSYDVKMKEKGDIPEGYSVSREKKERFSLILESASTNQTSMYLCASSLITASNQPQHFGDGTRLSIL.

The chain is built from TRBV5-1 and TRBJ1-2; a weak D match, TRBD1 (5 bases). Germline loops: CDR1 SGHRS, CDR2 YFSETQ. V was pared by 0 bases and J by 2 bases, with 8 bases between. This CDR3 is 14 amino acids long. The CDR3 region is CASSLGRENYGYTF. CDR3 sequence (DNA): TGCGCCAGCAGCTTGGGCAGGGAGAACTATGGCTACACCTTC.

The V gene is TRBV5-1, the J gene TRBJ2-3, with 7 bases fitting TRBD2. The trim removed 1 base at V and 4 bases at J, leaving 6 bases unmatched. Germline V gene lookup returns CDR1 SGHRS and CDR2 YFSETQ. CDR3 size: 15 residues. CDR3 sequence: CASSLFAGAADTQYF. The DNA of the CDR3 is TGCGCCAGCAGCTTGTTCGCGGGAGCGGCAGATACGCAGTATTTT.

This chain links TRBV5-6 with TRBJ1-2; D is perhaps TRBD1 (6 bases). Germline CDR1 SGHDT, CDR2 YYEEEE. Trimming cost V 2 bases and J 5 bases, with 16 bases left between them. The CDR3 totals 15 residues. The CDR3 DNA reads as TGTGCCAGCAGCTTTACCTCAGGGGAGGGATATGGCTACACCTTC. It codes for CASSFTSGEGYGYTF.

This rearrangement joins TRBV5-1 to TRBJ1-1; D is perhaps TRBD1 (5 bases). Germline V CDR1 and CDR2: SGHRS, YFSETQ. V gave up 5 bases and J gave up 1 base, with 12 bases separating them. The CDR3 runs to 14 residues. In DNA form, the CDR3 reads TGCGCCAGCAGTAAAGACAGCCCGAACACTGAAGCTTTCTTT. Amino acids: CASSKDSPNTEAFF.

Remarks on this clone: Other DNA sequences in the same sample also yield this CDR3. The rearrangement joins TRBV19 to TRBJ2-1, with D hard to call. The germline gives CDR1 LNHDA, CDR2 SQIVND (reference sequence). CDR3 length equals 12 residues. V lost 1 base to trimming and J lost 6 bases, with 4 bases between them. DNA for the CDR3: TGTGCCAGTAGTATAGGTGGCAATGAGCAGTTCTTC. This translates into CASSIGGNEQFF.

The V call is TRBV19, the J call TRBJ2-2; no clear D. The germline V and J ends were trimmed by 7 bases and 0 bases, with 12 bases remaining between them. The germline V gene has CDR1 LNHDA and CDR2 SQIVND (reference sequence). The CDR3 spans 15 residues. CDR3 bases: TGTGCCAGTACCCAAGGGCCCACGAACACCGGGGAGCTGTTTTTT. Translating it yields CASTQGPTNTGELFF.

This clone was counted a single time. The chain combines TRBV28 with TRBJ1-4, with TRBD1 as a possible D gene (6 bases). V lost 3 bases and J 4 bases, leaving 24 bases between the germline ends. Germline V gene data show CDR1 as MDHEN and CDR2 as SYDVKM. The CDR3 has 19 residues. The CDR3 is CASSFSLRARGLSNEKLFF. DNA of the CDR3: TGTGCCAGCAGTTTTTCCTTGAGGGCTCGGGGGCTCAGTAATGAAAAACTGTTTTTT.

The chain has TRBV6-5 and TRBJ1-2; no definite D call. The CDR3 totals 12 residues. Trimming stripped 3 bases from V and 5 bases from J, with 7 bases between. Looked up from germline, CDR1 is MNHEY and CDR2 is SVGAGI. In DNA form, the CDR3 reads TGTGCCAGCAGTTATGTTGCTTATGGCTACACCTTC. This sequence encodes CASSYVAYGYTF.

There are a few counts of this clone. The rearrangement links TRBV11-2 to TRBJ2-7; 9 nucleotides align to TRBD1. CDR1 SGHAT and CDR2 FQNNGV come from the germline V gene. This CDR3 is built from 15 residues. J was trimmed by 5 bases and V by 6 bases; bases with no gene match: 11. Here the CDR3 reads CASRMTGTGTHEQYF. The CDR3 bases are TGTGCCAGCAGGATGACCGGGACAGGGACTCACGAGCAGTACTTC.